The T cell receptor (beta chain) described here comes from a study of blood T cell repertoires in COVID-19. Germline V CDR1 and CDR2: MNHNY, SVGAGI (reference sequence). V was cut by 8 bases and J by 7 bases, with 14 bases left in between. The CDR3 totals 12 residues. How the authors handled the data: How many nucleated cells were present was estimated from reference gene primer amplification. Method: immunoSEQ multiplex PCR; TCRdb's copy keeps in-frame clones and lacks some. V, J and clone size derive from that table, while D and trimming were established from the DNA sequence. Of over 250,000 clones listed, roughly 88% are singletons.

The source material was peripheral blood. The chain is built from TRBV6-6 and TRBJ2-5; a weak D match, TRBD2 (7 bases). The TCR originated in a woman in her sixties or seventies with acute or convalescent COVID-19. DNA for the CDR3: TGTGCCAGCGGTGGACAGCGGGGGACCCAGTACTTC. It specifies CASGGQRGTQYF.